Listed here are 21 T cell receptor beta chains from one sample, sequenced in a study of control samples from healthy donors and cancer patients. Sequencing used immunoSEQ multiplex PCR; TCRdb keeps in-frame clones, though not all of them. The sample carries about 140,000 clones, under 95% recorded once. Sequenced: blood. The receptors shown here come from a man aged 18 to 30 in good health.

Only one count was recorded for this clone. The V and J genes are TRBV5-6 and TRBJ1-2, with a possible D match to TRBD1 (5 bases). This CDR3 spans 13 amino acids. The germline V and J ends were trimmed by 1 base and 5 bases, with 9 bases remaining between them. The V gene's germline CDR1 is SGHDT and CDR2 YYEEEE. This chain's CDR3 is CASSLRTNYGYTF. CDR3 DNA sequence: TGTGCCAGCAGCTTGAGGACAAATTATGGCTACACCTTC.

The table lists this clone with a few counts. The chain has TRBV25-1 and TRBJ2-6; 8 bases are shared with TRBD1. V trimming: 5 bases; J trimming: 2 bases; junction bases outside the gene matches: 11. This CDR3 is built from 18 residues. Germline CDR1 and CDR2: MGHDK and SYGVNS. CDR3 coding DNA: TGTGCCAGCAGTCCCATGGGACAGGACTACACTGGGGCCAACGTCCTGACTTTC. Its protein is CASSPMGQDYTGANVLTF.

The CDR3 reads CASSLFAGPYEQYF. In nucleotides, the CDR3 is TGTGCCAGCAGCTTATTCGCAGGCCCCTACGAGCAGTACTTC. The V and J genes are TRBV7-3 and TRBJ2-7; no reliable D call. The V end lost 2 bases, the J end lost 2 bases, and 10 bases lay between the germline ends. CDR3 size: 14 residues. CDR1 SGHTA and CDR2 FQGTGA come from the germline V gene.

The genes are TRBV6-6 and TRBJ2-1, with D possibly called TRBD1 or TRBD2 (7 bases each). There are 15 residues in the CDR3. V was shortened by 8 bases and J by 3 bases, with 17 bases between the two germline ends. Germline CDR1 reads MNHNY; CDR2 reads SVGAGI (reference sequence). Written as DNA, the CDR3 is TGTGCCAGCGGAGCGGGACAGCCCCTCTACAATGAGCAGTTCTTC. Translating gives CASGAGQPLYNEQFF.

The gene calls are TRBV9 and TRBJ2-1; 14 nucleotides match TRBD2. Germline values: CDR1 SGDLS, CDR2 YYNGEE. This CDR3 is built from 17 residues. V shed 8 bases and J 6 bases; nucleotides not matched to a gene: 13. The CDR3 sequence: CASRLAGGPGSGNEQFF. CDR3 nucleotides: TGTGCCAGTAGACTAGCGGGGGGGCCTGGGTCGGGCAATGAGCAGTTCTTC. Full variable domain (outside the CDR3, taken from reference TRBV9 and TRBJ2-1): DSGVTQTPKHLITATGQRVTLRCSPRSGDLSVYWYQQSLDQGLQFLIQYYNGEERAKGNILERFSAQQFPDLHSELNLSSLELGDSALYFCASRLAGGPGSGNEQFFGPGTRLTVL.

The chain employs TRBV7-9 and TRBJ1-2; 7 bases align to TRBD1. V was clipped by 0 bases and J by 8 bases; unmatched bases: 6. Germline CDR1 is SEHNR and CDR2 is FQNEAQ (reference sequence). CDR3 length equals 14 residues. The CDR3, as DNA: TGTGCCAGCAGCTTAGCACAGGGGTTAGGGGGCTACACCTTC. This gives the protein CASSLAQGLGGYTF.

The rearrangement links TRBV27 to TRBJ1-2; 9 positions match TRBD1. The CDR3 totals 12 residues. Germline loops: CDR1 MNHEY, CDR2 SMNVEV (reference sequence). V lost 5 bases and J lost 9; bases outside the gene matches: 4. CDR3 region: CASSDRGVSYTF. The CDR3 DNA is TGTGCCAGCAGTGACAGGGGGGTAAGCTACACCTTC.

J is TRBJ2-1 and V is TRBV5-1; the match to TRBD1 covers 8 bases. V lost 4 bases and J lost 10; bases outside the gene matches: 7. In germline, CDR1 is SGHRS, CDR2 YFSETQ. The CDR3 runs 13 residues. The CDR3 here is CASSRTGSREQFF. DNA of the CDR3: TGCGCCAGCAGCAGGACAGGGTCCCGAGAGCAGTTCTTC.

This clone was observed once. This chain connects TRBV18 to TRBJ2-7; TRBD1 aligns across 7 bases. The CDR3 is made up of 15 amino acids. After removal of 0 bases from V and 3 bases from J, the junction contained 5 bases not matched to a gene. CDR1 is KGHSH, CDR2 LQKENI, per germline. The CDR3 protein is CASSPPGQALYEQYF. CDR3 DNA sequence: TGTGCCAGCTCACCACCAGGACAGGCCCTCTACGAGCAGTACTTC.

The rearrangement links TRBV9 to TRBJ1-1; D unclear. Germline CDR1 reads SGDLS; CDR2 reads YYNGEE. The CDR3 sequence is 13 residues long. The V and J ends lost 1 base and 4 bases respectively, with 8 bases between them. DNA for the CDR3: TGTGCCAGCAGCGTAACCGTGTTCACTGAAGCTTTCTTT. Protein: CASSVTVFTEAFF.

The chain uses TRBV5-1 and TRBJ2-6; D may correspond to TRBD1 or TRBD2 (5 bases each). The V end was cut by 2 bases, the J end by 3 bases, with 9 bases between. Germline V lookup: CDR1 SGHRS, CDR2 YFSETQ. This CDR3 is built from 15 residues. CDR3 nucleotides: TGCGCCAGCAGCTTCCGGGGCAGTGGGGCCAACGTCCTGACTTTC. Its protein is CASSFRGSGANVLTF.

V usage is TRBV5-1 and J usage is TRBJ2-7; a possible D gene is TRBD1 (6 bases). CDR3 length equals 14 residues. Germline V gene data show CDR1 as SGHRS and CDR2 as YFSETQ. The V gene lost 4 bases and the J gene lost 0 bases, with 11 bases spanning the gap. The CDR3 is CASSPLDSSYEQYF. The CDR3 DNA follows: TGCGCCAGCAGCCCATTGGACAGCTCCTACGAGCAGTACTTC.

The gene calls are TRBV2 and TRBJ2-2; 7 bases are shared with TRBD1. V shed 6 bases and J 7 bases; nucleotides not matched to a gene: 8. Germline V gives CDR1 SNHLY, CDR2 FYNNEI. CDR3 length equals 14 residues. The CDR3 sequence is CASRHRGEVGELFF. The CDR3 coding sequence is TGTGCCAGCAGGCACAGGGGAGAGGTCGGGGAGCTGTTTTTT.

The chain has TRBV2 and TRBJ1-4; 8 bases agree with TRBD1. Germline loops: CDR1 SNHLY, CDR2 FYNNEI. This CDR3 is 14 amino acids long. J was trimmed by 10 bases and V by 5 bases; bases with no gene match: 9. DNA of the CDR3: TGTGCCAGCAGTTTCGGACAGGGCGTAGGAAAACTGTTTTTT. It is translated as CASSFGQGVGKLFF.

The sample holds one count of this clone. The rearrangement joins TRBV25-1 to TRBJ1-4, with 12 bases matching TRBD1. Germline trimming cut 5 bases from V and 8 bases from J; bases unmatched to any gene: 9. CDR3 length: 16 residues. CDR1 is MGHDK, CDR2 SYGVNS, per germline. This CDR3 is CASSWDRGLTGEKLFF. CDR3 sequence (DNA): TGTGCCAGCAGTTGGGACAGGGGGCTTACGGGAGAAAAACTGTTTTTT.

The chain recombines TRBV28 with TRBJ2-7; no reliable D call. With 2 bases removed from V and 3 bases from J, the gap between germline ends came to 2 bases. The CDR3 contains 11 residues. CDR1 is MDHEN and CDR2 is SYDVKM in the germline V gene. The CDR3 loop is CASSLGYEQYF. In nucleotides, the CDR3 is TGTGCCAGCAGTTTAGGCTACGAGCAGTACTTC.

The rearrangement links TRBV5-1 to TRBJ1-1; D perhaps matches TRBD1 (5 bases). Trimming took off 0 bases at V and 5 bases at J, with 11 bases between the two ends. From germline, CDR1 is SGHRS and CDR2 YFSETQ. The CDR3 totals 14 residues. The CDR3 is CASSLGDPRTEAFF. In DNA, the CDR3 is TGCGCCAGCAGCTTGGGGGACCCGCGTACTGAAGCTTTCTTT. Supplemented by reference TRBV5-1 and TRBJ1-1, the full variable domain reads KAGVTQTPRYLIKTRGQQVTLSCSPISGHRSVSWYQQTPGQGLQFLFEYFSETQRNKGNFPGRFSGRQFSNSRSEMNVSTLELGDSALYLCASSLGDPRTEAFFGQGTRLTVV.

This clone was counted once. The chain uses TRBV5-1 and TRBJ2-7; 8 bases map to TRBD1. Per germline, CDR1 SGHRS and CDR2 YFSETQ. V lost 2 bases and J lost 2; bases outside the gene matches: 3. This CDR3 is built from 14 residues. Here the CDR3 DNA reads TGCGCCAGCAGCTTAACAGGGGGTCCCTACGAGCAGTACTTC. This encodes CASSLTGGPYEQYF.

This clone turned up a few times. The chain couples TRBV14 to TRBJ1-2; D gene unclear. The CDR3 runs to 15 residues. The V gene's germline CDR1 is SGHDN and CDR2 FVKESK. V was cut by 4 bases and J by 2 bases, with 14 bases left in between. CDR3 sequence: CASSPRSGANYGYTF. For the CDR3, the DNA is TGTGCCAGCAGCCCCCGAAGTGGCGCCAACTATGGCTACACCTTC.

This clone was counted only a few times. The same CDR3 arises from other DNA sequences in this sample as well. V is TRBV7-6 and J is TRBJ2-2, with TRBD1 matching 7 bases. Per germline, CDR1 SGHVS and CDR2 FNYEAQ. This CDR3 has 15 residues. V lost 1 base, J lost 1 base, and 0 bases stayed unmatched. CDR3 protein: CASSLGQGNTGELFF. DNA for the CDR3: TGTGCCAGCAGCTTAGGACAGGGGAACACCGGGGAGCTGTTTTTT.

The rearrangement links TRBV7-3 to TRBJ1-2; D possibly corresponds to TRBD1 (5 bases). The CDR3 length is 14 residues. Germline V gene lookup returns CDR1 SGHTA and CDR2 FQGTGA. V gave up 2 bases and J gave up 8 bases, with 15 bases separating them. CDR3 DNA: TGTGCCAGCAGCTTAGCAGGGCAAGGGTCCGGCTACACCTTC. This codes for CASSLAGQGSGYTF.